A selection of T cell receptor beta chains follows, all from one sample in a study of cytomegalovirus exposure and HLA in healthy donors. Method: immunoSEQ multiplex PCR; TCRdb's copy keeps in-frame clones and lacks some. The repertoire includes about 140,000 clones, 79% of them detected once, and approximately 0.9% sits in the top ten. The sample comprised PBMCs. The origin of the receptors is a man aged 18 to 30 in good health and CMV-seronegative. CDR3s include the opening cysteine and the closing phenylalanine or tryptophan. D genes are given only for firm matches. The listing skips clone size in some rows; elsewhere it reads once, few, many or a size class.

clone_size j_call v_call d_call cdr3_aa cdr3_nt
. TRBJ2-1 TRBV6-6 TRBD1 CASSYRQGPYEQFF TGTGCCAGCAGTTATCGACAGGGGCCGTATGAGCAGTTCTTC
. TRBJ2-2 TRBV4-3 TRBD1 CASSQVLRDRVTTGELFF TGCGCCAGCAGCCAGGTTCTCCGGGACAGGGTGACTACCGGGGAGCTGTTTTTT
. TRBJ2-3 TRBV7-2 TRBD2 CASSIGLAGAGLDTQYF TGTGCCAGCAGCATCGGACTAGCGGGGGCTGGTCTAGATACGCAGTATTTT
. TRBJ1-1 TRBV7-2 TRBD1 CASSVDRVWTEAFF TGTGCCAGCAGCGTGGACAGGGTTTGGACTGAAGCTTTCTTT
. TRBJ2-1 TRBV6-6 TRBD1 CASSYGQGLYNEQFF TGTGCCAGCAGTTACGGACAGGGACTTTACAATGAGCAGTTCTTC
. TRBJ2-1 TRBV2 . CASSEEGFYNEQFF TGTGCCAGCAGTGAAGAGGGGTTTTACAATGAGCAGTTCTTC
. TRBJ1-2 TRBV4-1 TRBD1 CASSPGGTGANYGYTF TGCGCCAGCAGCCCAGGAGGGACAGGGGCTAACTATGGCTACACCTTC
. TRBJ2-5 TRBV18 . CASSPPLGGQETQYF TGTGCCAGCTCACCACCCCTAGGGGGCCAAGAGACCCAGTACTTC
. TRBJ2-1 TRBV6-5 TRBD2 CASSYSGAGARPEQFF TGTGCCAGCAGTTACTCGGGAGCGGGGGCCCGTCCAGAGCAGTTCTTC
. TRBJ1-3 TRBV5-1 . CASSLGQLSSGNTIYF TGCGCCAGCAGCTTGGGACAGTTAAGCTCTGGAAACACCATATATTTT
. TRBJ1-5 TRBV7-6 . CASSLVGGEEGWRQPQHF TGTGCCAGCAGCTTAGTAGGAGGAGAGGAGGGGTGGCGTCAGCCCCAGCATTTT
. TRBJ1-2 TRBV19 TRBD1 CASSSQPTGERVYGYTF TGTGCCAGTAGTAGTCAACCGACAGGGGAGCGGGTCTATGGCTACACCTTC
. TRBJ1-1 TRBV10-3 TRBD1 CAIRLEGATEAFF TGTGCCATCAGACTGGAGGGGGCCACTGAAGCTTTCTTT
. TRBJ1-5 TRBV19 . CASSIARAPNQPQHF TGTGCCAGTAGTATAGCCAGGGCCCCCAATCAGCCCCAGCATTTT
. TRBJ2-1 TRBV11-3 . CASSLGGRFDEQFF TGTGCCAGCTCCCTGGGGGGGCGGTTCGATGAGCAGTTCTTC
. TRBJ2-7 TRBV7-9 TRBD1 CASSLPGQGSHEQYF TGTGCCAGCAGCTTGCCGGGACAGGGGTCCCACGAGCAGTACTTC
. TRBJ1-1 TRBV19 TRBD1 CASCRGRVNTEAFF TGTGCCAGTTGTAGGGGGCGCGTGAACACTGAAGCTTTCTTT
few TRBJ2-7 TRBV5-6 . CASTLDRYEQYF TGTGCCAGCACCTTAGACAGGTACGAGCAGTACTTC
few TRBJ2-7 TRBV6-5 . CASSDGRGIGEQYF TGTGCCAGCAGTGACGGGCGAGGGATAGGCGAGCAGTACTTC
. TRBJ1-1 TRBV20-1 . CSARGRTEAFF TGCAGTGCTAGAGGGAGGACTGAAGCTTTCTTT
. TRBJ1-1 TRBV7-2 . CASSSTVNTEAFF TGTGCCAGCAGCTCCACAGTGAACACTGAAGCTTTCTTT
. TRBJ1-2 TRBV27 TRBD1 CASSRADRGHGGYTF TGTGCCAGCAGCCGAGCAGACAGGGGGCATGGTGGCTACACCTTC
. TRBJ1-2 TRBV27 . CASSSGTDYGYTF TGTGCCAGCAGTTCTGGAACAGACTATGGCTACACCTTC
. TRBJ2-3 TRBV13 TRBD2 CASSLLQSGGPTATDTQYF TGTGCCAGCAGCTTACTCCAATCGGGGGGTCCCACAGCCACAGATACGCAGTATTTT
. TRBJ2-7 TRBV6-5 . CASSLVGGEQYF TGTGCCAGCAGTCTCGTGGGGGGCGAGCAGTACTTC
. TRBJ1-1 TRBV30 . CAWRHGSPEAFF TGTGCCTGGAGGCACGGGTCGCCTGAAGCTTTCTTT
. TRBJ1-5 TRBV6-6 TRBD1 CASTPRQGDRQPQHF TGTGCCAGCACCCCCCGGCAGGGGGATCGACAGCCCCAGCATTTT
. TRBJ2-7 TRBV7-9 TRBD2 CSSSNSHSGLAVYEQYF TGTTCCAGCAGCAATTCCCACTCGGGACTAGCAGTCTACGAGCAGTACTTC
. TRBJ2-3 TRBV13 TRBD2 CASSLGLAGRTDTQYF TGTGCCAGCAGCCTCGGACTAGCGGGCAGGACAGATACGCAGTATTTT
. TRBJ1-5 TRBV5-1 TRBD1 CASSSGQGGQPQHF TGCGCCAGCAGCTCGGGACAGGGAGGGCAGCCCCAGCATTTT
. TRBJ1-4 TRBV7-6 . CASTTLGEKLFF TGTGCCAGCACCACACTAGGTGAAAAACTGTTTTTT
. TRBJ1-1 TRBV5-1 . CASSLGITGPNLGRTEAFF TGCGCCAGCAGCTTGGGGATTACGGGACCGAACTTGGGGAGGACTGAAGCTTTCTTT
. TRBJ1-2 TRBV5-1 TRBD1 CASKTGGIGYGYTF TGCGCCAGCAAGACAGGGGGCATCGGCTATGGCTACACCTTC